These T cell receptor beta chains were read from a single sample in a study of blood T cell repertoires in COVID-19. TCRdb's copy holds only in-frame clones and misses some; the assay was immunoSEQ multiplex PCR. The sample includes roughly 140,000 clones, 88% of them seen just once. The sample taken for sequencing was peripheral blood. The receptor source for this set is a man in his 70s with acute or convalescent COVID-19. CDR3s include the opening cysteine and the closing phenylalanine or tryptophan. A D gene is named only where the DNA matches it firmly. Clone size appears in some rows only: once, few, many, or a class for an expanded clone.

-	TRBV28	TRBJ1-5	-	TGTGCCAGCAGTTTATCACAGGGTCGCAATCAGCCCCAGCATTTT	CASSLSQGRNQPQHF
-	TRBV28	TRBJ1-3	-	TGTGCCAGCAGTGTGGGGGGGAATACAGTCCGGGACACCATATATTTT	CASSVGGNTVRDTIYF
-	TRBV5-1	TRBJ2-2	TRBD1	TGCGCCAGCAGCTCCGGGACAGGGGCCGGGGAGCTGTTTTTT	CASSSGTGAGELFF
-	TRBV5-1	TRBJ2-7	-	TGCGCCAGCAGCTTGGACGGGGGGCCCTCCTACGAGCAGTACTTC	CASSLDGGPSYEQYF
-	TRBV27	TRBJ2-7	-	TGTGCCAGCAGTTTATTAGGGGAACCAAGCTCCTACGAGCAGTACTTC	CASSLLGEPSSYEQYF
-	TRBV3-1/TRBV3-2	TRBJ2-2	-	TGTGCCAGCGGAGGGGGCGAGACCGGGGAGCTGTTTTTT	CASGGGETGELFF
-	TRBV7-9	TRBJ1-6	-	TGTGCCAGCAGCTCCGGCTTCGGAGGACCCCTCCACTTT	CASSSGFGGPLHF
once	TRBV3-1/TRBV3-2	TRBJ2-2	TRBD2	TGTGCCAGCAGCCCCCTCCTAGCGGGGGGAGTACTTGACACCGGGGAGCTGTTTTTT	CASSPLLAGGVLDTGELFF
-	TRBV10-1	TRBJ2-2	-	TGCGCCAGCAGAGGGGGGGACCCCGGGGAGCTGTTTTTT	CASRGGDPGELFF
-	TRBV10-1	TRBJ2-7	TRBD2	TGCGCCAGCAGTGTAGCGGGCCTCCCCTACGAGCAGTACTTC	CASSVAGLPYEQYF
once	TRBV5-4	TRBJ1-3	-	TGTGCCAGCAGCCTAGAGAGCTCTGGAAACACCATATATTTT	CASSLESSGNTIYF
-	TRBV10-3	TRBJ1-5	-	TGTGCCATCAGTTCAGGGGTAGAGCAGCCCCAGCATTTT	CAISSGVEQPQHF
-	TRBV12-3/TRBV12-4	TRBJ1-1	TRBD1	TGTGCCAGCAGCGAACAGGGGTACACTGAAGCTTTCTTT	CASSEQGYTEAFF
-	TRBV6-6	TRBJ2-7	-	TGTGCCAGCAGCGACAACATCTCCTACGAGCAGTACTTC	CASSDNISYEQYF
-	TRBV2	TRBJ2-1	-	TGTGCCAGCAGTGCCCAGTACAATGAGCAGTTCTTC	CASSAQYNEQFF
once	TRBV5-6	TRBJ2-1	-	TGTGCCAGCAGCTACTCCCCGAGGAGCTCCTACAATGAGCAGTTCTTC	CASSYSPRSSYNEQFF
-	TRBV7-9	TRBJ2-1	-	TGTGCCAGCAGCCCGTCTCCGGGACACTCATACAATGAGCAGTTCTTC	CASSPSPGHSYNEQFF
-	TRBV5-1	TRBJ2-5	-	TGCGCCAGCAGCTTGGCCGGGGAGTTCCAAGAGACCCAGTACTTC	CASSLAGEFQETQYF
-	TRBV3-1/TRBV3-2	TRBJ1-2	TRBD1	TGTGCCAGCAGCCAGAGGGACAGGGAGGCTGGCTACACCTTC	CASSQRDREAGYTF
-	TRBV6-1	TRBJ1-1	-	TGTGCCAGCAGTGAACCCAGAGTAGACGGGGGAACTGAAGCTTTCTTT	CASSEPRVDGGTEAFF
-	TRBV4-2	TRBJ2-3	TRBD2	TGTGCCAGCAGCCCTTCTCTAGCGGGAGGAGGCACAGATACGCAGTATTTT	CASSPSLAGGGTDTQYF
-	TRBV7-2	TRBJ1-1	TRBD1	TGTGCCAGCAGCTTAGCTCCTGCAGGGGGCGGCACTGAAGCTTTCTTT	CASSLAPAGGGTEAFF
-	TRBV7-2	TRBJ1-3	-	TGTGCCAGCAGCCCACAGGTCTCTGGAAACACCATATATTTT	CASSPQVSGNTIYF
-	TRBV28	TRBJ1-2	TRBD1	TGTGCCAGCAGGCAGGGGGCGGTCGGCTATGGCTACACCTTC	CASRQGAVGYGYTF
-	TRBV9	TRBJ1-6	TRBD1	TGTGCCAGCAGCGTCGACAGGGGTGGTTCACCCCTCCACTTT	CASSVDRGGSPLHF
once	TRBV6-5	TRBJ1-2	TRBD1	TGTGCCAGCAGTTACCAAGGGGGCCAATCCAGCTATGGCTACACCTTC	CASSYQGGQSSYGYTF
-	TRBV7-6	TRBJ2-2	TRBD2	TGTGCCAGCAGCCCCTCTGCGGGGGCGAACACCGGGGAGCTGTTTTTT	CASSPSAGANTGELFF
-	TRBV5-1	TRBJ2-7	TRBD1	TGCGCCAGCAGCTTGGGCCCGACAGGGAGCTCCTACGAGCAGTACTTC	CASSLGPTGSSYEQYF
-	TRBV9	TRBJ2-2	TRBD1	TGTGCCAGCAGCACCCGACAGGGCACCGGGGAGCTGTTTTTT	CASSTRQGTGELFF
-	TRBV7-2	TRBJ2-1	TRBD2	TGTGCCAGCAGCTCAGCGGGGGGGTTTTACAATGAGCAGTTCTTC	CASSSAGGFYNEQFF
-	TRBV27	TRBJ1-6	-	TGTGCCAGCAGTTTAGGACAGCCTGGCTATAATTCACCCCTCCACTTT	CASSLGQPGYNSPLHF